The T cell receptor (beta chain) under discussion was sequenced for a study of blood T cell repertoires in COVID-19. Background on the study: PBMCs, B-cell-depleted T cells, or T cells were the source of the cDNA or gDNA that made up the material.

Assay: immunoSEQ multiplex PCR; the TCRdb copy retains only in-frame clones and omits some. The sample carries tens of thousands of clones, around 80% recorded once. CDR1 is SNHLY and CDR2 is FYNNEI in the germline V gene. Trimming at V came to 5 bases and at J to 2 bases, leaving 5 bases not matched to a gene. The CDR3 runs 17 residues. The chain links TRBV2 to TRBJ2-2; 13 bases line up with TRBD2. Sequencing input: peripheral blood. The receptor was isolated from a man aged 65 to 79 with acute or convalescent COVID-19. CDR3 residues: CASSTTSGGLNTGELFF. CDR3 in DNA: TGTGCCAGCAGTACGACTAGCGGGGGGCTAAACACCGGGGAGCTGTTTTTT.